These 23 T cell receptor beta chains came from one sample sequenced in a study of CD8 T cells in ankylosing spondylitis. TCRdb re-analysed the 5' RACE reads in MiXCR, keeping a single row per CDR3 protein. Of roughly 700,000 distinct CDR3 sequences listed, around 19% are singletons. These receptors' targets are unknown. The study's findings and limits: Apparently characteristic of ankylosing spondylitis blood was a TCR beta motif (under ten highly homologous variants).

The sequenced material came from blood, either unsorted or a sorted T cell fraction (not recorded which). The source is a male donor with ankylosing spondylitis.

In this sample, this clonotype turned up a few times. The chain combines TRBV2 with TRBJ2-7; TRBD2 matches 10 bases. V was pared by 6 bases and J by 4 bases, with 9 bases of the junction left unmatched. The CDR3 sequence is 15 residues long. The germline CDR1 and CDR2 sequences are SNHLY and FYNNEI. This CDR3 reads CASSLGTSGKYEQYF. The CDR3 bases are TGTGCCAGCAGCCTGGGAACTAGCGGGAAATACGAGCAGTACTTC.

V usage is TRBV27 and J usage is TRBJ2-1; the D gene is possibly TRBD2 (5 bases). V was clipped by 8 bases and J by 7 bases, with 9 bases between them. CDR3 length: 11 residues. Looked up from germline, CDR1 is MNHEY and CDR2 is SMNVEV (reference sequence). Written as DNA, the CDR3 is TGTGCCAGCGACTCGGGGAATGAGCAGTTCTTC. Translation: CASDSGNEQFF.

Only a few counts were recorded for this clonotype. The chain has TRBV5-1 and TRBJ2-3; tentatively, D is TRBD2 (5 bases). CDR1 and CDR2 from the germline V gene are SGHRS and YFSETQ. Deletions cut 0 bases from V and 14 bases from J, with 16 bases between. CDR3 length: 13 amino acids. The CDR3 is CASSLEFLGVPYF. The CDR3 coding sequence is TGCGCCAGCAGCTTGGAATTCCTCGGGGTTCCGTATTTT.

V gene TRBV9 combines with J gene TRBJ2-5; 10 bases line up with TRBD2. Germline loops: CDR1 SGDLS, CDR2 YYNGEE. V shed 4 bases, J shed 5 bases, and the junction held 2 bases outside the gene matches. The CDR3 runs 13 residues. CDR3 sequence reads: CASSTSGEETQYF. The CDR3, as DNA: TGTGCCAGCAGCACTAGCGGGGAGGAGACCCAGTACTTC. The whole variable domain, remainder taken from reference TRBV9 and TRBJ2-5, is DSGVTQTPKHLITATGQRVTLRCSPRSGDLSVYWYQQSLDQGLQFLIQYYNGEERAKGNILERFSAQQFPDLHSELNLSSLELGDSALYFCASSTSGEETQYFGPGTRLLVL.

The rearrangement uses TRBV7-9 and TRBJ2-7, with D possibly TRBD1 on 5 matching bases. Germline V CDR1 and CDR2: SEHNR, FQNEAQ (reference sequence). The CDR3 runs 14 residues. Trimming removed 5 bases at V and 2 bases at J, with 13 bases between. For the CDR3, the DNA is TGTGCCAGCAGCCCTGCAGACAGAACCTACGAGCAGTACTTC. It yields the protein CASSPADRTYEQYF.

The rearrangement joins TRBV6-5 to TRBJ2-2; 7 nucleotides match TRBD1. The CDR3 has 15 residues. Germline loops: CDR1 MNHEY, CDR2 SVGAGI. The V segment lost 2 bases and the J segment 5 bases; nucleotides outside the gene matches: 5. In DNA, the CDR3 is TGTGCCAGCAGTTACAATGACAGGGCTACCGGGGAGCTGTTTTTT. It yields the protein CASSYNDRATGELFF.

This clonotype was seen a few times. The genes are TRBV20-1 and TRBJ2-7, with 8 bases identical to TRBD2. CDR1 DFQATT and CDR2 SNEGSKA come from the germline V gene (reference sequence). The CDR3 is made up of 14 amino acids. V dropped 2 bases and J dropped 3; count of bases not matched to a gene: 6. The CDR3: CSARPPGLDYEQYF. CDR3 DNA sequence: TGCAGTGCTAGACCACCGGGACTAGACTACGAGCAGTACTTC.

CDR3 in DNA: TGCAGCGTTGAAGATTGGGAATCCTACGAGCAGTACTTC. The encoded protein is CSVEDWESYEQYF. The V and J genes are TRBV29-1 and TRBJ2-7; the D is unclear. Germline V gene lookup returns CDR1 SQVTM and CDR2 ANQGSEA. The CDR3 runs 13 residues. Trimming took off 0 bases at V and 1 base at J, with 7 bases between the two ends.

The chain recombines TRBV24-1 with TRBJ2-1; D is unclear. The CDR3 extends over 16 amino acids. V was trimmed by 2 bases and J by 0 bases, leaving 10 bases between them. Per germline, CDR1 KGHDR and CDR2 SFDVKD. The CDR3 sequence: CATSDSVPSSYNEQFF. The CDR3 nucleotides read TGTGCCACCAGTGATTCTGTCCCAAGCTCCTACAATGAGCAGTTCTTC.

This chain connects TRBV4-1 to TRBJ2-2; D gene uncertain. This CDR3 spans 18 amino acids. Trimming took 4 bases from V and 1 from J, leaving 19 bases between them. CDR1 MGHRA and CDR2 YSYEKL come from the germline V gene. The CDR3 nucleotides are TGCGCCAGCAGCCCCGTAGGGCGGAGCGCCTTGAACACCGGGGAGCTGTTTTTT. This gives the protein CASSPVGRSALNTGELFF.

The rearrangement links TRBV3-1 to TRBJ2-1; D tentatively fits TRBD1 or TRBD2 (5 bases each). Germline CDR1 LGHDT, CDR2 YNNKEL (reference sequence). V was cut by 2 bases and J by 3 bases, with 17 bases left in between. This CDR3 contains 17 residues. CDR3 nucleotide sequence: TGTGCCAGCAGCCAATGGGGCCTAGCTCAGAGCTACAATGAGCAGTTCTTC. Residues: CASSQWGLAQSYNEQFF.

This clonotype has only a few counts. This chain connects TRBV7-9 to TRBJ2-2; no clear D. Trimming took 5 bases from V and 5 from J, leaving 15 bases between them. There are 15 residues in the CDR3. Germline CDR1 is SEHNR and CDR2 is FQNEAQ (reference sequence). The CDR3 here is CASSPRNYGTGELFF. CDR3 nucleotides: TGTGCCAGCAGCCCCAGAAACTACGGGACCGGGGAGCTGTTTTTT.

This clonotype was seen more than once but under ten times. The J gene is TRBJ2-7, the V gene TRBV12-3 or TRBV12-4; the D gene is possibly TRBD2 (6 bases). Trimming removed 3 bases from V and 6 bases from J, with 12 bases in between. The CDR3 is 13 amino acids. CDR3 amino acids: CASSFGEVVEQYF. Written as DNA, the CDR3 is TGTGCCAGCAGTTTTGGGGAGGTGGTCGAGCAGTACTTC.

The CDR3 sequence is CASSLEGAKETQYF. Here the CDR3 DNA reads TGTGCCAGCAGCTTAGAGGGAGCTAAAGAGACCCAGTACTTC. V and J are TRBV7-2 and TRBJ2-5; D is possibly TRBD2 (5 bases). The CDR3 length is 14 residues. The germline gives CDR1 SGHTA, CDR2 FQGNSA. Trimming pared 1 base from V and 3 bases from J, leaving 9 bases between.

The chain uses TRBV20-1 and TRBJ2-3; TRBD1 matches at 9 bases. After removal of 2 bases from V and 1 base from J, the junction contained 4 bases not matched to a gene. CDR3 length: 15 amino acids. CDR1 and CDR2 (germline): DFQATT, SNEGSKA (reference sequence). The CDR3 reads CSARKQGAGTDTQYF. The CDR3 nucleotides are TGCAGTGCTAGAAAACAGGGGGCCGGCACAGATACGCAGTATTTT.

This clonotype has a handful of counts. The chain links TRBV6-5 to TRBJ2-6; possible D gene TRBD1, 6 bases. This CDR3 is 18 amino acids long. Germline V gene lookup returns CDR1 MNHEY and CDR2 SVGAGI. The V gene lost 5 bases and the J gene lost 0 bases, with 17 bases spanning the gap. The CDR3 region is CASSLQGFGHSGANVLTF. The DNA of the CDR3 is TGTGCCAGCAGTCTACAGGGATTTGGGCACTCTGGGGCCAACGTCCTGACTTTC.

The chain is built from TRBV29-1 and TRBJ2-7; 12 bases line up with TRBD2. Germline CDR1 is SQVTM and CDR2 is ANQGSEA. V trimming: 6 bases; J trimming: 1 base; junction bases outside the gene matches: 4. CDR3 length: 14 amino acids. In nucleotides, the CDR3 is TGCAGCGTGATGACTAGCGGGAGTTCCTACGAGCAGTACTTC. Translating it yields CSVMTSGSSYEQYF.

This clonotype turned up a few times. The gene calls are TRBV7-9 and TRBJ2-2; 11 positions agree with TRBD2. The CDR3 runs 17 residues. V shed 5 bases, J shed 8 bases, and the junction held 13 bases outside the gene matches. Germline V gives CDR1 SEHNR, CDR2 FQNEAQ (reference sequence). In nucleotides, the CDR3 is TGTGCCAGCAGCGATCCGACTAGCGGGATTAGGATAGGGGAGCTGTTTTTT. It is translated as CASSDPTSGIRIGELFF.

The chain recombines TRBV10-3 with TRBJ1-5, with 8 positions matching TRBD1. This CDR3 has 15 amino acids. Germline CDR1 reads ENHRY; CDR2 reads SYGVKD. The V segment lost 6 bases and the J segment 4 bases; nucleotides outside the gene matches: 8. Written as DNA, the CDR3 is TGTGCCATCAGATCCGGCGGGACAGGAAATCAGCCCCAGCATTTT. Amino acid sequence: CAIRSGGTGNQPQHF.

This chain joins TRBV2 and TRBJ1-4, with unresolved D. Germline CDR1 and CDR2: SNHLY and FYNNEI. The CDR3 is made up of 14 amino acids. With 7 bases removed from V and 7 bases from J, the gap between germline ends came to 16 bases. In DNA form, the CDR3 reads TGTGCCAGCATCCGATCGGGGTTTGGTGAAAAACTGTTTTTT. This codes for CASIRSGFGEKLFF.

Ten or more counts support this clonotype. The rearrangement links TRBV4-3 to TRBJ2-5; 7 bases line up with TRBD1. The CDR3 has 13 residues. V dropped 0 bases and J dropped 9; count of bases not matched to a gene: 4. Germline V gene data show CDR1 as LGHNA and CDR2 as YSLEER. CDR3 coding DNA: TGCGCCAGCAGCCAAGAATCAGGGGGACCCCAGTACTTC. Protein: CASSQESGGPQYF.

There are a few counts of this clonotype. The rearrangement uses TRBV29-1 and TRBJ1-1; 8 bases match TRBD1. CDR1 SQVTM and CDR2 ANQGSEA come from the germline V gene. V gave up 5 bases and J gave up 0 bases; unmatched junction bases: 2. The CDR3 extends over 13 amino acids. CDR3 amino acids: CSVRTGLNTEAFF. The CDR3 DNA reads as TGCAGCGTTAGGACAGGGTTGAACACTGAAGCTTTCTTT.

This clonotype was seen a handful of times. This chain links TRBV7-8 with TRBJ2-5; D may correspond to TRBD1 or TRBD2 (6 bases each). The germline CDR1 and CDR2 sequences are SGHVS and FQNEAQ. The length of the CDR3 is 15 residues. The V and J ends lost 0 bases and 5 bases respectively, with 13 bases between them. The CDR3 loop reads CASSLAGASVETQYF. The CDR3 DNA follows: TGTGCCAGCAGCTTAGCGGGGGCTAGCGTCGAGACCCAGTACTTC.